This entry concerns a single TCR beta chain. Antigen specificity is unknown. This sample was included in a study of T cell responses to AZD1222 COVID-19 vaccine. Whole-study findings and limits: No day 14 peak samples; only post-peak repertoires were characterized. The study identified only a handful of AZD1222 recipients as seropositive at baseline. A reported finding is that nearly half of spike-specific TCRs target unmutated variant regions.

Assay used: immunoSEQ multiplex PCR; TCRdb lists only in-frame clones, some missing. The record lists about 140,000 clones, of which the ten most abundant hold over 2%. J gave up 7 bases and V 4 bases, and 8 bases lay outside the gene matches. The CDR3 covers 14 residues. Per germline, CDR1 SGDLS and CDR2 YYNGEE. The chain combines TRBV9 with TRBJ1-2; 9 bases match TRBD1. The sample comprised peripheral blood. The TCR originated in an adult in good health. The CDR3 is CASSQDRGDRGYTF. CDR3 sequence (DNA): TGTGCCAGCAGCCAGGACAGGGGAGATCGTGGCTACACCTTC.